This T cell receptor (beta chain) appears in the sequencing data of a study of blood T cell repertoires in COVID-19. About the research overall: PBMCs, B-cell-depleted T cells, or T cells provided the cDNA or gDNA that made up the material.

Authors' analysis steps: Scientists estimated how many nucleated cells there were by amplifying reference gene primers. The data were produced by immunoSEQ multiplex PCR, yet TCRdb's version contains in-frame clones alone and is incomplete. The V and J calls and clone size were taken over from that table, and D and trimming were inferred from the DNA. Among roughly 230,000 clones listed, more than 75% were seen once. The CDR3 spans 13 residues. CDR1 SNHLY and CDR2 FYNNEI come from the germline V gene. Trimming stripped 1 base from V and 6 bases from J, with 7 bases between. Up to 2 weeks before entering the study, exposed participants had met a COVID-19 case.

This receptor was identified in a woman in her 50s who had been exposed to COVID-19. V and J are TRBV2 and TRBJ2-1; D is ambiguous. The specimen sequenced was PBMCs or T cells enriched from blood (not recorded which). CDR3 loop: CASSEDFINEQFF. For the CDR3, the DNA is TGTGCCAGCAGTGAAGACTTTATCAATGAGCAGTTCTTC.